The 21 T cell receptor beta chains presented below share a single source sample, sequenced in a study of post-analysis software for immune sequencing data. General observations from the study: Patients showed TRBV5-6, TRBV5-1 and TRBV20-1 among 4 or 5 TRBV segments more frequent than in controls.

Their target antigens are unknown. The library was made from cDNA and included unique molecular identifiers. TCRdb re-derived calls from the PCR reads in MiXCR, one entry per CDR3 protein. The sample has hundreds of thousands of distinct CDR3 sequences, roughly 29% seen once. Sequenced material: blood. All receptors derive from a girl aged 10 to 17 with multiple sclerosis.

The chain has TRBV20-1 and TRBJ2-3, with 8 bases identical to TRBD2. Germline V gene data show CDR1 as DFQATT and CDR2 as SNEGSKA (reference sequence). V lost 3 bases and J lost 0; bases outside the gene matches: 2. The CDR3 is made up of 14 amino acids. The chain's CDR3 is CSASQRGSTDTQYF. The CDR3 DNA reads as TGCAGTGCTAGCCAGCGGGGGAGCACAGATACGCAGTATTTT.

The chain uses TRBV20-1 and TRBJ1-5; perhaps TRBD1 as D (5 bases). The germline CDR1 and CDR2 sequences are DFQATT and SNEGSKA (reference sequence). The CDR3 runs to 13 residues. The CDR3 nucleotides are TGCAGCCTCTCGCGCGGGGGTCAACAGCCCCAGCATTTT. It translates to CSLSRGGQQPQHF.

This clonotype was found a few times. The chain employs TRBV11-2 and TRBJ2-1; 8 bases agree with TRBD2. The J segment lost 4 bases and the V segment lost 6 bases, leaving 8 bases of the junction unmatched. Germline V gene sequence: CDR1 SGHAT, CDR2 FQNNGV. The CDR3 length is 15 residues. CDR3 coding DNA: TGTGCCAGCAGGGCAATAGCGGGGCCATACAATGAGCAGTTCTTC. This translates into CASRAIAGPYNEQFF.

The chain employs TRBV7-2 and TRBJ2-7, with 11 positions matching TRBD2. The CDR3 runs to 15 residues. Trimming at V came to 5 bases and at J to 4 bases, leaving 7 bases not matched to a gene. In germline, CDR1 is SGHTA, CDR2 FQGNSA. CDR3 sequence reads: CASSEEIAGGYEQYF. The CDR3 DNA is TGTGCCAGCAGCGAGGAGATAGCGGGAGGGTACGAGCAGTACTTC.

Concerning this clonotype: A much larger clone sits a single nucleotide away, making a read error possible. The CDR3 DNA is TGTGCCAGCAGTGGACAGGGGACCACTGAAGCTTTCTTT. Its translation is CASSGQGTTEAFF. This chain joins TRBV2 and TRBJ1-1; 8 nucleotides line up with TRBD1. The CDR3 is made up of 13 amino acids. The ends lost 4 bases at V and 4 bases at J; junction bases unmatched: 2. Germline V gene data show CDR1 as SNHLY and CDR2 as FYNNEI.

This clonotype was counted many times. CDR3 amino acids: CASSPATGIAKNIQYF. The CDR3 DNA reads TGTGCCAGCAGTCCCGCGACAGGAATAGCCAAAAACATTCAGTACTTC. The rearrangement uses TRBV6-5 and TRBJ2-4; a weak D match, TRBD1 (6 bases). The CDR3 length is 16 residues. Germline CDR1 and CDR2: MNHEY and SVGAGI. The V and J ends lost 5 bases and 0 bases respectively, with 14 bases between them.

The chain couples TRBV20-1 to TRBJ2-7, with TRBD2 matching 12 bases. V trimming: 4 bases; J trimming: 3 bases; junction bases outside the gene matches: 7. The CDR3 extends over 15 amino acids. The germline CDR1 and CDR2 sequences are DFQATT and SNEGSKA (reference sequence). The CDR3 DNA reads TGCAGTGCTAACAGCCTAGCGGGAGGGGACTACGAGCAGTACTTC. Translating it yields CSANSLAGGDYEQYF.

At least ten counts were recorded for this clonotype. The V gene is TRBV7-2, the J gene TRBJ2-2; D tentatively reads TRBD1 or TRBD2 (6 bases each). This CDR3 has 15 amino acids. Germline V lookup: CDR1 SGHTA, CDR2 FQGNSA. V shed 2 bases and J shed 5 bases, with 12 bases lying between them. The CDR3 DNA follows: TGTGCCAGCAGCTTATCGGGGGCGCGTACCGGGGAGCTGTTTTTT. This sequence encodes CASSLSGARTGELFF.

A few counts support this clonotype. The CDR3 nucleotides read TGTGCCAGCAGTTCGCGGCAGGGGGACTCCTACAATGAGCAGTTCTTC. Protein product: CASSSRQGDSYNEQFF. V is TRBV7-9 and J is TRBJ2-1; TRBD1 matches 7 bases. After removal of 6 bases from V and 0 bases from J, the junction contained 8 bases not matched to a gene. The CDR3 is 16 residues long. The V gene's germline CDR1 is SEHNR and CDR2 FQNEAQ (reference sequence).

J is TRBJ2-1 and V is TRBV29-1, with D possibly TRBD2 on 5 matching bases. The end of the DNA fits TRBJ2-7 better, so the J call may be wrong. The CDR3 is 13 amino acids. Germline loops: CDR1 SQVTM, CDR2 ANQGSEA. The CDR3 is CSAASSSYNEQYF. The CDR3, as DNA: TGCAGCGCCGCTAGCAGCTCCTACAATGAGCAGTACTTC.

This clonotype has a single count. The junction shows a germline mismatch at one end, possibly a read error. The chain is built from TRBV25-1 and TRBJ1-4, with no clear D. CDR1 is MGHDK and CDR2 is SYGVNS in the germline V gene. CDR3 length: 15 amino acids. CDR3 nucleotide sequence: TGTGCCAGCAGCCACTTGGCGGCCGACATGAGGAAACGGTTTTTT. It encodes CASSHLAADMRKRFF.

V usage is TRBV9 and J usage is TRBJ1-5, with 8 bases that match TRBD1. This CDR3 is 16 amino acids long. The germline V gene encodes CDR1 SGDLS and CDR2 YYNGEE. V was clipped by 4 bases and J by 0 bases; unmatched bases: 6. The DNA of the CDR3 is TGTGCCAGCAGCCAAGGGACAGGCGATAGCAATCAGCCCCAGCATTTT. It codes for CASSQGTGDSNQPQHF.

The V gene is TRBV7-9, the J gene TRBJ2-1, with TRBD2 matching 10 bases. Germline V gene lookup returns CDR1 SEHNR and CDR2 FQNEAQ (reference sequence). V gave up 7 bases and J gave up 6 bases; unmatched junction bases: 6. The CDR3 spans 14 residues. The DNA of the CDR3 is TGTGCCAGCATCCGGCTAGCGGGAGTCAATGAGCAGTTCTTC. Translation: CASIRLAGVNEQFF. Using reference TRBV7-9 and TRBJ2-1 for the parts outside the CDR3, the full variable domain is DTGVSQNPRHKITKRGQNVTFRCDPISEHNRLYWYRQTLGQGPEFLTYFQNEAQLEKSRLLSDRFSAERPKGSFSTLEIQRTEQGDSAMYLCASIRLAGVNEQFFGPGTRLTVL.

The rearrangement uses TRBV27 and TRBJ1-4; D uncertain. Germline V CDR1 and CDR2: MNHEY, SMNVEV (reference sequence). The CDR3 runs 12 residues. V was trimmed by 3 bases and J by 12 bases, leaving 11 bases between them. The CDR3 DNA reads as TGTGCCAGCAGTTTGAGTGGGGAAGAACTGTTTTTT. The encoded protein is CASSLSGEELFF.

The chain has TRBV5-1 and TRBJ2-3; D remains ambiguous. Trimming stripped 0 bases from V and 2 bases from J, with 13 bases between. The V gene's germline CDR1 is SGHRS and CDR2 YFSETQ. CDR3 length equals 16 residues. CDR3 amino acids: CASSLAGSMITDTQYF. The CDR3 DNA is TGCGCCAGCAGCTTGGCCGGCAGTATGATCACAGATACGCAGTATTTT.

This clonotype was detected only a few times. The chain has TRBV7-8 and TRBJ2-7, with 14 bases fitting TRBD2. Trimming at V came to 5 bases and at J to 1 base, leaving 7 bases not matched to a gene. The CDR3 totals 17 residues. Germline V gives CDR1 SGHVS, CDR2 FQNEAQ. The CDR3 bases are TGTGCCAGCAGCCCCGGGACTAGCGGGAGAGTTTCCTACGAGCAGTACTTC. Its translation: CASSPGTSGRVSYEQYF.

This chain links TRBV12-3 or TRBV12-4 with TRBJ1-4; 9 nucleotides align to TRBD1. Germline trimming cut 5 bases from V and 8 bases from J; bases unmatched to any gene: 9. This CDR3 has 15 amino acids. This chain's CDR3 is CASSPNRGLAEKLFF. DNA of the CDR3: TGTGCCAGCAGTCCCAACAGGGGGCTAGCGGAAAAACTGTTTTTT.

This clonotype was observed a handful of times. The chain recombines TRBV7-2 with TRBJ2-7; D may correspond to TRBD1 or TRBD2 (5 bases each). There are 14 residues in the CDR3. Germline V CDR1 and CDR2: SGHTA, FQGNSA. V was cut by 1 base and J by 6 bases, with 13 bases left in between. The CDR3 protein is CASSLGGPEGEQYF. The CDR3 DNA follows: TGTGCCAGCAGCTTAGGGGGACCCGAAGGCGAGCAGTACTTC.

This chain joins TRBV12-3 or TRBV12-4 and TRBJ2-5, with 9 bases matching TRBD1. The CDR3 length is 14 residues. V shed 6 bases, J shed 11 bases, and the junction held 13 bases outside the gene matches. DNA of the CDR3: TGTGCCAGCAGGACCGGGACAGGGAATGGTGAGCAGTACTTC. It is translated as CASRTGTGNGEQYF.

This clonotype was detected once. The gene calls are TRBV20-1 and TRBJ2-5; D is unclear. Germline CDR1 is DFQATT and CDR2 is SNEGSKA (reference sequence). V lost 5 bases and J 2 bases, leaving 6 bases between the germline ends. This CDR3 has 11 residues. The CDR3 reads CSAPIQETQYF. CDR3 in DNA: TGCAGTGCTCCAATACAAGAGACCCAGTACTTC.

Only one count was recorded for this clonotype. V and J are TRBV5-1 and TRBJ1-1; no firm D call. The CDR3 runs 14 residues. The V gene lost 0 bases and the J gene lost 3 bases, with 9 bases spanning the gap. Looked up from germline, CDR1 is SGHRS and CDR2 is YFSETQ. CDR3 protein: CASSLAPGDTEAFF. In DNA form, the CDR3 reads TGCGCCAGCAGCTTGGCCCCGGGAGACACTGAAGCTTTCTTT.